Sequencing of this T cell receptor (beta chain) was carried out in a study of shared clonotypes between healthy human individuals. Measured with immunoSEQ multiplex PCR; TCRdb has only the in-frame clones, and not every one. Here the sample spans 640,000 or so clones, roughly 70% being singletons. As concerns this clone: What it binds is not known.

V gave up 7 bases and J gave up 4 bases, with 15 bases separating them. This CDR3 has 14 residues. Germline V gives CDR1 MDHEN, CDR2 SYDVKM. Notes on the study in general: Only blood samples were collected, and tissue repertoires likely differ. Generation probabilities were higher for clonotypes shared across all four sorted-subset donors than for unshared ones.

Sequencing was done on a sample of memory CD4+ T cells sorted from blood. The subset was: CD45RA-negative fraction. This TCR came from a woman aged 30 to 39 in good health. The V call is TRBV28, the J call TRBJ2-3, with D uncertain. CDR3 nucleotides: TGTGCCAGCAACGAAAGACTGGGGTCAGATACGCAGTATTTT. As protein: CASNERLGSDTQYF.